The 10 T cell receptor beta chains below all came from one sample that was sequenced in a study of T cell clonality in common variable immunodeficiency. Measured with immunoSEQ multiplex PCR; TCRdb has only the in-frame clones, and not every one. The sample has 25,000 to 35,000 clones, none seen only once. Material: peripheral blood mononuclear cells. The source is a person aged 18 to 70 in good health.

Ten or more counts support this clone. The read stops 3 residues short of the end of the CDR3; the missing end is completed from the germline J gene. V usage is TRBV7-3 and J usage is TRBJ1-1; D unresolved. The ends were cut back, 2 bases at V and 2 bases at J, with 6 bases in the middle. Germline V lookup: CDR1 SGHTA, CDR2 FQGTGA. The CDR3 extends over 13 amino acids. The CDR3 DNA, read in part, is TGTGCCAGCAGCTTAGAACAAAACACTGAA. It specifies CASSLEQNTE. In full, the CDR3 is CASSLEQNTEAFF. The entire variable domain, with the rest obtained from reference TRBV7-3 and TRBJ1-1, is as follows: GAGVSQTPSNKVTEKGKYVELRCDPISGHTALYWYRQSLGQGPEFLIYFQGTGAADDSGLPNDRFFAVRPEGSVSTLKIQRTERGDSAVYLCASSLEQNTEAFFGQGTRLTVV.

This clone has a count of ten or more. The read terminates 3 residues ahead of where the CDR3 ends, so the germline J gene completes it. V usage is TRBV12-3 or TRBV12-4 and J usage is TRBJ2-1; 9 bases line up with TRBD2. V shed 2 bases, J shed 8 bases, and the junction held 10 bases outside the gene matches. CDR3 length equals 16 residues. The sequenced CDR3 bases are TGTGCCAGCAGTTTATTGACTAGCGGAGGGATCGATGAG. This codes for CASSLLTSGGIDE. The whole CDR3 protein reads CASSLLTSGGIDEQFF.

Remarks on this clone: The CDR3 end is not reached by the read, which stops 3 residues before it; the germline J gene fills it in. This chain connects TRBV5-1 to TRBJ2-2, with a tentative D call TRBD1 (7 bases). The CDR3 spans 15 residues. Germline values: CDR1 SGHRS, CDR2 YFSETQ. CDR3 DNA (partial): TGCGCCAGCAGCCCAGGGGGGTCCCCTAATGAAAAG. As protein: CASSPGGSPNEK. The entire CDR3 is CASSPGGSPNEKLFF.

This clone was counted at least ten times. The read ends 3 residues early relative to the CDR3; the germline J gene fills the gap. The chain links TRBV7-9 to TRBJ1-1; D gene ambiguous. This CDR3 has 11 amino acids. V lost 5 bases to trimming and J lost 3 bases, with 4 bases between them. The germline V gene encodes CDR1 SEHNR and CDR2 FQNEAQ (reference sequence). The CDR3 sequence: CASSKDTEAFF. Incomplete CDR3 DNA: TGTGCCAGCAGCAAGGACACTGAA. Combining the CDR3 with reference TRBV7-9 and TRBJ1-1 gives the whole variable domain DTGVSQNPRHKITKRGQNVTFRCDPISEHNRLYWYRQTLGQGPEFLTYFQNEAQLEKSRLLSDRFSAERPKGSFSTLEIQRTEQGDSAMYLCASSKDTEAFFGQGTRLTVV.

This clone was counted many times. The CDR3 end falls 3 residues outside the read, so it is completed with the germline J gene. The rearrangement joins TRBV5-1 to TRBJ2-7; D might be TRBD2 (6 bases). V lost 0 bases to trimming and J lost 2 bases, with 9 bases between them. In germline, CDR1 is SGHRS, CDR2 YFSETQ. The CDR3 contains 14 residues. Incomplete CDR3 DNA: TGCGCCAGCAGCTTGGGGGGGGACCCCTACGAG. Translation gives CASSLGGDPYE. The full CDR3 protein reads CASSLGGDPYEQYF.

This clone was detected many times. The read ends 3 residues before the CDR3 terminus; that terminus is restored from the germline J gene. J is TRBJ1-2 and V is TRBV11-2; 8 nucleotides agree with TRBD1. In germline, CDR1 is SGHAT, CDR2 FQNNGV. V lost 5 bases and J lost 4; bases outside the gene matches: 9. The CDR3 is made up of 15 amino acids. CDR3 bases read: TGTGCCAGCAGCGGAACTCAGGGGGCGGGCTATGGC. As protein: CASSGTQGAGYG. The full-length CDR3 reads as CASSGTQGAGYGYTF.

In its sample, this clone was seen many times. The CDR3 extends 3 residues past the end of the read, so its final part is completed from the germline J gene. The chain employs TRBV5-4 and TRBJ2-3; 11 positions agree with TRBD2. After removal of 1 base from V and 5 bases from J, the junction contained 6 bases not matched to a gene. The CDR3 length is 16 residues. Germline V gene lookup returns CDR1 SGHNT and CDR2 YYREEE (reference sequence). This CDR3 reads CASSLRSGGAGDTQYF. The CDR3 DNA, read in part, is TGTGCCAGCAGCTTGCGTAGCGGGGGGGCAGGAGATACG.

Ten or more counts support this clone. The read halts 3 residues ahead of the CDR3 end, with the missing end drawn from the germline J gene. The V and J genes are TRBV6-1 and TRBJ2-2, with 9 bases that match TRBD2. The junction had 3 bases not matched to a gene; V was cut back by 4 bases and J by 3 bases. The CDR3 consists of 15 residues. The germline CDR1 and CDR2 sequences are MNHNS and SASEGT. The CDR3 protein is CASSVIAGDTGELFF. The CDR3 DNA, read in part, is TGTGCCAGCAGTGTAATAGCGGGAGACACCGGGGAG.

CDR3 residues: CAWSVGWADGQYF. The CDR3 DNA, read in part, is TGTGCCTGGAGTGTAGGATGGGCTGATGGT. V is TRBV30 and J is TRBJ2-4; no clear D gene. The CDR3 end lies 3 residues beyond the end of the read and is filled in from the germline J gene. CDR3 size: 13 residues. CDR1 and CDR2 from the germline V gene are GTSNPN and SVGIG (reference sequence).

This clone was detected many times. Read data end 3 residues before the CDR3 end; the end is taken from the germline J gene. The chain uses TRBV20-1 and TRBJ1-4; 7 bases map to TRBD1. Germline loops: CDR1 DFQATT, CDR2 SNEGSKA (reference sequence). Trimming cost V 3 bases and J 6 bases; bases outside gene matches: 4. The CDR3 is 13 residues long. CDR3 DNA, as far as it was read: TGCAGTGCTAGGGAGGGGGCTTATGAAAAA. Translation: CSAREGAYEK. The entire CDR3 sequence reads CSAREGAYEKLFF.